These T cell receptor beta chains were read from a single sample in a study of cytomegalovirus exposure and HLA in healthy donors. Assay used: immunoSEQ multiplex PCR; TCRdb lists only in-frame clones, some missing. The sample includes roughly 100,000 clones, roughly three quarters seen only once; the top ten take roughly 1.2%. Material for sequencing was PBMCs. Receptor source: a man aged 40-50 years in good health and CMV-seronegative. The CDR3 runs from the conserved cysteine through the conserved F or W. The D gene is left open where the match is weak. Clone size is given for some rows only: seen once, a few or many times, or a class if the clone is expanded.

V	size	J	D	DNA	CDR3
TRBV4-2	NA	TRBJ2-1	NA	TGTGCCAGCAGCCAAGTCGGCGGCGGGAAGCCCTACAATGAGCAGTTCTTC	CASSQVGGGKPYNEQFF
TRBV2	NA	TRBJ1-5	TRBD1	TGTGCCAGCAACGGACAGGGTGGTAATCAGCCCCAGCATTTT	CASNGQGGNQPQHF
TRBV27	NA	TRBJ2-6	NA	TGTGCCAGCTCCTCAGGGGGGCATGGGGCCAACGTCCTGACTTTC	CASSSGGHGANVLTF
TRBV4-1	NA	TRBJ2-7	TRBD1	TGCGCCAGCAGCCAAGATTTGGGGACAGGGCGTTACGAGCAGTACTTC	CASSQDLGTGRYEQYF
TRBV28	few	TRBJ2-7	NA	TGTGCCAGCAGTTTAGAGTTTGGGCAGTACTTC	CASSLEFGQYF
TRBV6-5	few	TRBJ2-7	NA	TGTGCCAGCAGCCTAGGGGGAGGGACCTACGAGCAGTACTTC	CASSLGGGTYEQYF
TRBV28	few	TRBJ1-1	TRBD1	TGTGCCAGCAGCCACGACAGGGGGGTCACTGAAGCTTTCTTT	CASSHDRGVTEAFF
TRBV7-9	NA	TRBJ2-4	NA	TGTGCCAGCAGCCCGACTCCGGGACAAATTCCCGTTGGCACAGACATTCAGTACTTC	CASSPTPGQIPVGTDIQYF
TRBV7-3	NA	TRBJ1-1	TRBD1	TGTGCCAGCAGCCCGGACAGGGGACGGATGAACACTGAAGCTTTCTTT	CASSPDRGRMNTEAFF
TRBV10-2	NA	TRBJ2-1	TRBD2	TGCGCCAGCAGCTCCTTAGCGGGAGGGCATGAGCAGTTCTTC	CASSSLAGGHEQFF
TRBV4-3	NA	TRBJ1-5	TRBD1	TGCGCCAGCAGCCAAGATAGGGGGCGAAATCAGCCCCAGCATTTT	CASSQDRGRNQPQHF
TRBV6-4	NA	TRBJ2-7	TRBD2	TGTGCCAGCTCCCCACGGCTGGGACTAGCGGTCTACGAGCAGTACTTC	CASSPRLGLAVYEQYF
TRBV7-9	once	TRBJ1-2	TRBD1	TGTGCCAGCTTCGAACCAAAGGGGGGCAGGGGGTATCGAGGCTACACCTTC	CASFEPKGGRGYRGYTF
TRBV7-2	NA	TRBJ1-5	NA	TGTGCCAGCAGCTCCCAGATTCAGGGCAATCAGCCCCAGCATTTT	CASSSQIQGNQPQHF
TRBV27	NA	TRBJ1-5	NA	TGTGCCAGCTCGGGAGGGAATCAGCCCCAGCATTTT	CASSGGNQPQHF
TRBV6-5	NA	TRBJ2-3	TRBD2	TGTGCCAGCAGTAGGCGGGGGGAGGCAGATACGCAGTATTTT	CASSRRGEADTQYF
TRBV7-2	few	TRBJ2-5	NA	TGTGCCAGCAGCTCGTTTAGAGGGTTCCAAGAGACCCAGTACTTC	CASSSFRGFQETQYF
TRBV2	NA	TRBJ2-2	TRBD2	TGTGCCAGCCCCGCACGGGAGGAGAACACCGGGGAGCTGTTTTTT	CASPAREENTGELFF
TRBV18	NA	TRBJ2-2	TRBD1	TGTGCCAGCTCACCGGGACAGCACACCGGGGAGCTGTTTTTT	CASSPGQHTGELFF
TRBV27	NA	TRBJ2-7	TRBD2	TGTGCCAGCAGAGGGAGACTAGCGGTGAACTACGAGCAGTACTTC	CASRGRLAVNYEQYF
TRBV19	few	TRBJ2-7	TRBD1	TGTGCCAGTAGAAGGACAGGCAGCTCCTACGAGCAGTACTTC	CASRRTGSSYEQYF
TRBV25-1	few	TRBJ2-1	TRBD2	TGTGCCAGCAGTGAGGGGTCGGGACTATACAATGAGCAGTTCTTC	CASSEGSGLYNEQFF
TRBV6-6	NA	TRBJ2-1	NA	TGTGCCAGCAGCCCCAAAGGGACTTTATACAATGAGCAGTTCTTC	CASSPKGTLYNEQFF
TRBV10-1	NA	TRBJ2-7	NA	TGCGCCAGCAGTGACCCCTCGGGACAAATCCCCTACGAGCAGTACTTC	CASSDPSGQIPYEQYF
TRBV7-9	once	TRBJ2-5	TRBD1	TGTGCCAGCAGCTTCCCGGACAGGGGGCTGGAGACCCAGTACTTC	CASSFPDRGLETQYF
TRBV18	NA	TRBJ1-3	NA	TGTGCCAGCTCACTACAAAACCAGGCTTCCTCTGGAAACACCATATATTTT	CASSLQNQASSGNTIYF
TRBV12-5	NA	TRBJ2-1	NA	TGTGCTAGTGGCCCCGTGGCAGAAAGCAATGAGCAGTTCTTC	CASGPVAESNEQFF
TRBV5-1	few	TRBJ1-3	NA	TGCGCCAGCAGCTTGGTCCCATCGGTAGACTCTGGAAACACCATATATTTT	CASSLVPSVDSGNTIYF
TRBV6-1	NA	TRBJ2-7	NA	TGTGCCAGCAGTGAAGGTTATAGCCACACCTACGAGCAGTACTTC	CASSEGYSHTYEQYF
TRBV5-1	NA	TRBJ2-5	NA	TGCGCCAGCAGCCCATCCGGGGAGACCCAGTACTTC	CASSPSGETQYF
TRBV6-5	NA	TRBJ2-1	TRBD2	TGTGCCAGCAGTCCTCGGACTAGCCAGGCTGAGCAGTTCTTC	CASSPRTSQAEQFF
TRBV7-9	few	TRBJ2-7	NA	TGTGCCAGCAGCTTAGCTGGCGCGGGCTCCTACGAGCAGTACTTC	CASSLAGAGSYEQYF
TRBV5-4	few	TRBJ1-6	NA	TGTGCCAGCAGCACACAGACGGCCAGCTCCTATAATTCACCCCTCCACTTT	CASSTQTASSYNSPLHF
TRBV4-1	NA	TRBJ2-7	NA	TGCGCCAGCAGCCAAGATAGCGAGCAGTACTTC	CASSQDSEQYF
TRBV19	NA	TRBJ2-3	TRBD2	TGTGCCACGATCCCGGGACTAGCTTCCGATACGCAGTATTTT	CATIPGLASDTQYF
TRBV4-1	NA	TRBJ1-4	NA	TGCGCCAGCAGCCAAGATCGGGAGGTGGCAACTAATGAAAAACTGTTTTTT	CASSQDREVATNEKLFF
TRBV19	NA	TRBJ2-1	NA	TGTGCCAGTAGTATAGGTCTAGCTGGGTCCTACAATGAGCAGTTCTTC	CASSIGLAGSYNEQFF
TRBV19	few	TRBJ2-3	NA	TGTGCCAGTAGTATTAGGACCCCGAGGGGCACAGATACGCAGTATTTT	CASSIRTPRGTDTQYF
TRBV5-1	NA	TRBJ2-1	TRBD2	TGCGCCAGCAGCCTGTCTCCTAGCGGGAGTTTAGGTGAGCAGTTCTTC	CASSLSPSGSLGEQFF
TRBV21-1	NA	TRBJ1-2	NA	TGTGCCAGCATCAGGGGTGGGCAGTCTCCCTATGGCTACACCTTC	CASIRGGQSPYGYTF
TRBV6-4	NA	TRBJ2-3	NA	TGTGCCAGCAGTGACAGGGGATCGACAGATACGCAGTATTTT	CASSDRGSTDTQYF
TRBV15	once	TRBJ1-5	TRBD1	TGTGCCACCAGCAGTTCGGACAGGCTGAATCAGCCCCAGCATTTT	CATSSSDRLNQPQHF
TRBV5-1	NA	TRBJ2-5	TRBD2	TGCGCCAGCAGTGTCGCGGGGGGTCAAGAGACCCAGTACTTC	CASSVAGGQETQYF
TRBV2	few	TRBJ2-3	NA	TGTGCCAGCAGCAAAGGGAGTACTAGCACAGATACGCAGTATTTT	CASSKGSTSTDTQYF
TRBV12-5	few	TRBJ2-1	TRBD2	TGTGCTAGTGCTCAACTAGCGCCATACAATGAGCAGTTCTTC	CASAQLAPYNEQFF
TRBV14	NA	TRBJ2-7	TRBD1	TGTGCCAGCAGCCAAATGAGAGACAGGGGGCACGAGCAGTACTTC	CASSQMRDRGHEQYF
TRBV19	NA	TRBJ1-3	TRBD1	TGTGCCAGTATACCCGGGACAGGGAGTGGAAACACCATATATTTT	CASIPGTGSGNTIYF
TRBV7-9	NA	TRBJ2-2	NA	TGTTCCAGCAGCATAACATCCGGGACTTTAACCGGGGAGCTGTTTTTT	CSSSITSGTLTGELFF
TRBV11-2	NA	TRBJ1-1	NA	TGTGCCAGCAGCGCCAACAGGGACACTGAAGCTTTCTTT	CASSANRDTEAFF